The 14 T cell receptor beta chains below come from one sample, sequenced in a study of blood T cell repertoires in COVID-19. Here immunoSEQ multiplex PCR was the method, and the copy in TCRdb shows in-frame clones only, minus some. The sample shows around 100,000 clones, approximately 80% of them seen only once. Sequencing was done on a sample of peripheral blood. Source of these receptors: a man between 65 and 85 years old with active or convalescent COVID-19.

The V gene is TRBV28, the J gene TRBJ2-7; 7 nucleotides align to TRBD1. With 6 bases clipped from V and 6 bases from J, the junction kept 5 bases outside the gene matches. The CDR3 runs 12 residues. Germline CDR1 MDHEN, CDR2 SYDVKM. The CDR3 DNA follows: TGTGCCAGCAGCTCAGGGACAGCCGAGCAGTACTTC. Translated, it gives CASSSGTAEQYF.

V is TRBV5-5 and J is TRBJ2-3; 9 nucleotides line up with TRBD2. Germline V CDR1 and CDR2: SGHKS, YYEKEE (reference sequence). V was clipped by 0 bases and J by 0 bases; unmatched bases: 2. This CDR3 contains 16 residues. CDR3 bases: TGTGCCAGCAGCTTGGCTAGCGGGACGAGCACAGATACGCAGTATTTT. Residues: CASSLASGTSTDTQYF. The entire variable domain, with the rest obtained from reference TRBV5-5 and TRBJ2-3, is as follows: DAGVTQSPTHLIKTRGQQVTLRCSPISGHKSVSWYQQVLGQGPQFIFQYYEKEERGRGNFPDRFSARQFPNYSSELNVNALLLGDSALYLCASSLASGTSTDTQYFGPGTRLTVL.

The chain employs TRBV5-5 and TRBJ2-7; TRBD2 matches 7 bases. The CDR3 is made up of 19 amino acids. Trimming removed 4 bases from V and 1 base from J; junction bases left unmatched: 20. Looked up from germline, CDR1 is SGHKS and CDR2 is YYEKEE (reference sequence). CDR3 loop: CASSRDARSLGRASYEQYF. CDR3 nucleotide sequence: TGTGCCAGCAGCAGGGACGCTAGGTCCCTAGGGAGGGCTTCCTACGAGCAGTACTTC.

The rearrangement uses TRBV7-9 and TRBJ2-2; 9 bases line up with TRBD1. CDR1 and CDR2 from the germline V gene are SEHNR and FQNEAQ (reference sequence). V lost 4 bases and J lost 1; bases outside the gene matches: 7. The CDR3 is 17 amino acids. The CDR3 DNA sequence: TGTGCCAGCAGCTCAATCACAGGGGGCCTGAACACCGGGGAGCTGTTTTTT. Residues: CASSSITGGLNTGELFF. The complete variable domain, with remaining parts taken from reference TRBV7-9 and TRBJ2-2, reads DTGVSQNPRHKITKRGQNVTFRCDPISEHNRLYWYRQTLGQGPEFLTYFQNEAQLEKSRLLSDRFSAERPKGSFSTLEIQRTEQGDSAMYLCASSSITGGLNTGELFFGEGSRLTVL.

This chain links TRBV5-1 with TRBJ1-4; no reliable D call. The CDR3 is 14 amino acids. Trimming took off 4 bases at V and 4 bases at J, with 11 bases between the two ends. Germline V gives CDR1 SGHRS, CDR2 YFSETQ. CDR3 in DNA: TGCGCCAGCAGCACTGACAACCGTAATGAAAAACTGTTTTTT. The encoded protein is CASSTDNRNEKLFF.

This clone appeared once. J is TRBJ2-1 and V is TRBV24-1; TRBD2 is a possible D gene (7 bases). The V and J ends lost 5 bases and 8 bases respectively, with 9 bases between them. The CDR3 is made up of 12 amino acids. Germline values: CDR1 KGHDR, CDR2 SFDVKD. CDR3 in amino acids: CATSVGGHEQFF. In DNA form, the CDR3 reads TGTGCCACCAGTGTGGGGGGGCATGAGCAGTTCTTC.

V and J are TRBV27 and TRBJ1-1, with D possibly matching TRBD1 (5 bases). This CDR3 is built from 14 residues. The V gene lost 5 bases and the J gene lost 3 bases, with 13 bases spanning the gap. The germline CDR1 and CDR2 sequences are MNHEY and SMNVEV (reference sequence). The CDR3 reads CASSARREYTEAFF. DNA of the CDR3: TGTGCCAGCAGTGCCCGCAGGGAATACACTGAAGCTTTCTTT.

In nucleotides, the CDR3 is TGTGCCAGCAGCTTAGACAGGGTGGTGACTGAAGCTTTCTTT. Its translation: CASSLDRVVTEAFF. The V gene is TRBV7-2, the J gene TRBJ1-1, with a possible D match to TRBD1 (6 bases). This CDR3 has 14 residues. V lost 1 base, J lost 5 bases, and 11 bases lay in between. CDR1 and CDR2 (germline): SGHTA, FQGNSA.

This chain connects TRBV7-8 to TRBJ2-7; 11 bases line up with TRBD1. The CDR3 is made up of 17 amino acids. Trimming took 5 bases from V and 1 from J; bases not matched to a gene: 10. The germline V gene encodes CDR1 SGHVS and CDR2 FQNEAQ. CDR3 sequence: CASSPGQGARRSYEQYF. The CDR3, as DNA: TGTGCCAGCAGCCCCGGACAGGGGGCGCGCCGATCCTACGAGCAGTACTTC.

CDR3 in amino acids: CASSLGHSAYGYTF. The CDR3 DNA is TGTGCCAGCAGCTTAGGACACAGTGCCTATGGCTACACCTTC. The chain links TRBV7-2 to TRBJ1-2; D gene unclear. CDR1 and CDR2 from the germline V gene are SGHTA and FQGNSA. The CDR3 runs 14 residues. Trimming left V 1 base short and J 4 bases short, with 10 bases between.

The chain carries TRBV28 and TRBJ2-7; 7 bases line up with TRBD1. From germline, CDR1 is MDHEN and CDR2 SYDVKM. The CDR3 has 16 amino acids. After removal of 3 bases from V and 2 bases from J, the junction contained 10 bases not matched to a gene. CDR3 bases: TGTGCCAGCAGTTTTCTTGTCCGGGACAGACCCTACGAGCAGTACTTC. Translated: CASSFLVRDRPYEQYF.

The gene calls are TRBV6-5 and TRBJ2-1, with 12 positions matching TRBD2. CDR1 and CDR2 (germline): MNHEY, SVGAGI. With 8 bases clipped from V and 7 bases from J, the junction kept 9 bases outside the gene matches. The CDR3 length is 15 residues. CDR3 in amino acids: CASPTSGGFRNEQFF. The CDR3 DNA reads TGTGCCAGCCCGACTAGCGGGGGCTTTAGGAATGAGCAGTTCTTC.

The chain has TRBV24-1 and TRBJ1-2; 8 bases are shared with TRBD1. Germline trimming cut 3 bases from V and 4 bases from J; bases unmatched to any gene: 6. Germline V gives CDR1 KGHDR, CDR2 SFDVKD. This CDR3 has 15 amino acids. The DNA of the CDR3 is TGTGCCACCAGTGATCCACAGCAGGGGGCCTATGGCTACACCTTC. Protein product: CATSDPQQGAYGYTF.

The rearrangement joins TRBV10-3 to TRBJ2-3; D unresolved. The ends were cut back, 0 bases at V and 4 bases at J, with 5 bases in the middle. The CDR3 runs 13 residues. The V gene's germline CDR1 is ENHRY and CDR2 SYGVKD. This CDR3 is CAISESTSDTQYF. The CDR3 bases are TGTGCCATCAGTGAGTCGACTTCAGATACGCAGTATTTT.